Below, 6 T cell receptor beta chains from the same sample are listed, as sequenced in a study of T cell responses to AZD1222 COVID-19 vaccine. Clones were read by immunoSEQ multiplex PCR, and TCRdb kept only the in-frame ones, dropping some. The sample consists of about 130,000 clones, 89% of them appearing once. Source: peripheral blood, taken on day 0 of AZD1222 vaccination. These receptors were obtained from an adult in good health.

The rearrangement links TRBV5-1 to TRBJ2-3; the match to TRBD1 covers 7 bases. Looked up from germline, CDR1 is SGHRS and CDR2 is YFSETQ. This CDR3 is built from 15 residues. V gave up 6 bases and J gave up 1 base; unmatched junction bases: 8. The chain's CDR3 is CASTPGGRGTDTQYF. The CDR3, as DNA: TGCGCCAGCACTCCAGGGGGTCGGGGCACAGATACGCAGTATTTT. The full variable domain, its missing parts supplied by reference TRBV5-1 and TRBJ2-3, is KAGVTQTPRYLIKTRGQQVTLSCSPISGHRSVSWYQQTPGQGLQFLFEYFSETQRNKGNFPGRFSGRQFSNSRSEMNVSTLELGDSALYLCASTPGGRGTDTQYFGPGTRLTVL.

This clone turned up a few times. This chain connects TRBV6-5 to TRBJ2-7; 7 bases match TRBD1. V lost 2 bases, J lost 2 bases, and 3 bases stayed unmatched. Germline values: CDR1 MNHEY, CDR2 SVGAGI. CDR3 length equals 14 residues. The CDR3 DNA is TGTGCCAGCAGTTACCAAGGGACAGCCTACGAGCAGTACTTC. Protein sequence: CASSYQGTAYEQYF.

This clone was picked up one time. This chain uses TRBV5-1 with TRBJ2-3; 9 nucleotides match TRBD2. Unmatched junction bases numbered 6, after V lost 0 bases and J lost 7 bases. The CDR3 has 15 residues. The germline V gene has CDR1 SGHRS and CDR2 YFSETQ. Here the CDR3 DNA reads TGCGCCAGCAGCTTGGGTCAAGCGGGGGGATATACGCAGTATTTT. This translates into CASSLGQAGGYTQYF.

V usage is TRBV6-6 and J usage is TRBJ1-1; 8 bases match TRBD1. J was trimmed by 3 bases and V by 6 bases; bases with no gene match: 9. This CDR3 has 15 residues. Germline V gene sequence: CDR1 MNHNY, CDR2 SVGAGI (reference sequence). CDR3 bases: TGTGCCAGCAGCTCCGGACAGGGTTGGGACACTGAAGCTTTCTTT. This codes for CASSSGQGWDTEAFF.

The V call is TRBV7-9, the J call TRBJ2-7; TRBD1 agrees at 9 bases. Germline V lookup: CDR1 SEHNR, CDR2 FQNEAQ (reference sequence). J lost 3 bases, V lost 8 bases, and 8 bases had no gene match. The CDR3 totals 14 residues. CDR3 coding DNA: TGTGCCAGCCGCGGACAGGGGCTTCACTACGAGCAGTACTTC. It translates to CASRGQGLHYEQYF.

CDR3 amino acids: CASSLQGSYEQYF. CDR3 DNA sequence: TGTGCCAGCAGTCTGCAGGGAAGCTACGAGCAGTACTTC. J is TRBJ2-7 and V is TRBV6-5, with D perhaps TRBD1 (5 bases). The CDR3 runs 13 residues. V was pared by 5 bases and J by 3 bases, with 11 bases between. CDR1 and CDR2 (germline): MNHEY, SVGAGI.